A selection of T cell receptor beta chains follows, all from one sample in a study of shared clonotypes between healthy human individuals. The protocol was immunoSEQ multiplex PCR, while the TCRdb copy is restricted to in-frame clones and leaves out a portion. The sample lists about 2.4 million clones, over 85% occurring once. What was sequenced was naive CD4+ T cells from PBMCs. The origin of the receptors is a man younger than 30 in good health. Some clones in this sample may be carry-over from other donors' samples. CDR3s include the opening cysteine and the closing phenylalanine or tryptophan. A D gene is named only where the DNA matches it firmly. A row's size may be missing; if present it is once, few, many or a size class.

d_call j_call v_call clone_size cdr3_aa cdr3_nt
TRBD1 TRBJ1-4 TRBV28 NA CASSSPGQGSEKLFF TGTGCCAGCAGTTCTCCGGGACAGGGGAGTGAAAAACTGTTTTTT
TRBD1 TRBJ2-5 TRBV9 NA CASSWGQGREETQYF TGTGCCAGCAGCTGGGGACAGGGAAGGGAAGAGACCCAGTACTTC
NA TRBJ1-6 TRBV28 NA CASSLGSWENSPLHF TGTGCCAGCAGCTTGGGGTCTTGGGAAAATTCACCCCTCCACTTT
NA TRBJ1-1 TRBV25-1 NA CASTWDRGAEAFF TGTGCCAGCACCTGGGACCGGGGGGCTGAAGCTTTCTTT
NA TRBJ1-2 TRBV28 few CASSPPVGLGYTF TGTGCCAGCAGTCCCCCCGTCGGCTTGGGCTACACCTTC
TRBD1 TRBJ1-5 TRBV7-2 once CASSFRGQVNQPQHF TGTGCCAGCAGCTTTAGGGGGCAGGTCAATCAGCCCCAGCATTTT
NA TRBJ1-3 TRBV21-1 NA CASLTLKALGNTIYF TGTGCCAGCCTTACTCTTAAGGCCCTTGGAAACACCATATATTTT
NA TRBJ1-4 TRBV5-6 NA CASSSRGVPNEKLFF TGTGCCAGCAGCTCCCGTGGGGTCCCTAATGAAAAACTGTTTTTT
TRBD2 TRBJ2-7 TRBV6-5 NA CASSGTSGTYEQYF TGTGCCAGCAGCGGGACTAGCGGTACCTACGAGCAGTACTTC
NA TRBJ2-7 TRBV19 NA CASSPNRGIYEQYF TGTGCCAGTAGTCCAAACCGGGGGATCTACGAGCAGTACTTC
NA TRBJ2-7 TRBV2 NA CASSEDLSFGDPYF TGTGCCAGCAGTGAAGATCTTTCTTTCGGGGATCCCTACTTC
TRBD1 TRBJ2-5 TRBV30 NA CAWSRTGSRGETQYF TGTGCCTGGAGTAGGACAGGGTCGAGGGGAGAGACCCAGTACTTC
NA TRBJ2-2 TRBV15 NA CATSRDPAGELFF TGTGCCACCAGCAGAGATCCCGCTGGGGAGCTGTTTTTT
NA TRBJ2-4 TRBV7-2 NA CASSLVGGMWVAKNIQYF TGTGCCAGCAGCTTAGTGGGCGGAATGTGGGTAGCCAAAAACATTCAGTACTTC
TRBD2 TRBJ2-2 TRBV28 NA CASSPRGGLTGELFF TGTGCCAGCAGCCCCCGGGGGGGTCTTACCGGGGAGCTGTTTTTT
NA TRBJ2-2 TRBV11-3 once CASSLNTGELFF TGTGCCAGCAGCTTGAATACCGGGGAGCTGTTTTTT
TRBD2 TRBJ2-1 TRBV9 NA CASSRLAGEWNEQFF TGTGCCAGCAGCCGACTAGCGGGAGAATGGAATGAGCAGTTCTTC
NA TRBJ1-2 TRBV7-9 NA CASSLGAGDTAENYGYTF TGTGCCAGCAGCTTAGGGGCGGGGGACACGGCCGAAAACTATGGCTACACCTTC
TRBD1 TRBJ2-2 TRBV28 NA CASSPPGQILTGELFF TGTGCCAGCAGTCCGCCGGGACAGATCCTAACCGGGGAGCTGTTTTTT
TRBD2 TRBJ2-3 TRBV5-1 few CASSSLAGVTDTQYF TGCGCCAGCAGCTCATTAGCGGGAGTTACAGATACGCAGTATTTT
TRBD2 TRBJ2-2 TRBV9 NA CASGTSGRAFTGELFF TGTGCCAGCGGGACTAGCGGGAGGGCCTTCACCGGGGAGCTGTTTTTT
NA TRBJ1-1 TRBV29-1 NA CSVDGYRGKIDTEAFF TGCAGCGTTGATGGGTATAGGGGTAAAATCGACACTGAAGCTTTCTTT
NA TRBJ2-3 TRBV7-9 once CASSLALRGSTDTQYF TGTGCCAGCAGCTTAGCGCTTCGCGGGAGCACAGATACGCAGTATTTT
NA TRBJ2-1 TRBV27 NA CASSLSLPSNEQFF TGTGCCAGCAGTTTATCTCTCCCAAGCAATGAGCAGTTCTTC
NA TRBJ2-2 TRBV30 NA CASKTIRNTGELFF TGTGCCTCCAAGACTATAAGGAACACCGGGGAGCTGTTTTTT
TRBD2 TRBJ2-3 TRBV7-3 NA CASSLKVGGTTDTQYF TGTGCCAGCAGCTTAAAGGTGGGAGGGACCACAGATACGCAGTATTTT
NA TRBJ2-7 TRBV5-5 NA CASSSSSYEQYF TGTGCCAGCAGCTCCAGCTCCTACGAGCAGTACTTC
TRBD2 TRBJ2-7 TRBV7-2 once CASSLASGTSGFTSSYEQYF TGTGCCAGCAGCTTAGCCTCCGGGACTAGCGGGTTTACTAGCTCCTACGAGCAGTACTTC
NA TRBJ2-2 TRBV5-4 NA CASSRTRGDTGELFF TGTGCCAGCAGTCGGACGCGCGGCGATACCGGGGAGCTGTTTTTT
TRBD2 TRBJ2-3 TRBV27 NA CASKREGRPDTQYF TGTGCCAGCAAACGGGAGGGCCGTCCAGATACGCAGTATTTT
NA TRBJ2-2 TRBV7-2 NA CASIPGLDGNTGELFF TGTGCCAGCATCCCTGGCCTTGATGGGAACACCGGGGAGCTGTTTTTT
TRBD2 TRBJ2-2 TRBV5-1 NA CASSLLAGDYTGELFF TGCGCCAGCAGCTTGCTAGCGGGAGATTACACCGGGGAGCTGTTTTTT
TRBD1 TRBJ2-7 TRBV10-3 NA CAIRDRVEHEQYF TGTGCCATCAGGGACAGGGTGGAACACGAGCAGTACTTC
TRBD1 TRBJ1-5 TRBV6-1 NA CASRIRDRVHQPQHF TGTGCCAGCAGGATCCGGGACAGGGTCCATCAGCCCCAGCATTTT
TRBD2 TRBJ2-3 TRBV13 NA CASASTSGTDTQYF TGTGCCAGCGCGTCGACTAGCGGCACAGATACGCAGTATTTT